The TCR beta chain under discussion was sequenced for a study of T cell changes during pregnancy in multiple sclerosis. Repertoires were generated with immunoSEQ multiplex PCR, while TCRdb's copy carries only in-frame clones and drops some. The sample lists 95,000 to 110,000 clones, around 92% occurring once. With 6 bases removed from V and 0 bases from J, the gap between germline ends came to 13 bases. This CDR3 region has 15 residues. Germline V gene sequence: CDR1 MNHEY, CDR2 SMNVEV (reference sequence). The clonotype comes from a female donor in good health, enrolled as a control in a pregnancy study. This rearrangement joins TRBV27 to TRBJ2-3; tentatively, D is TRBD1 (6 bases). Sample: peripheral blood, taken in the third trimester of pregnancy. The CDR3 bases are TGTGCCAGCAGCCAGGGGATATCCAGCACAGATACGCAGTATTTT. Its translation is CASSQGISSTDTQYF.